In this sample, the clone carrying this T cell receptor (beta chain) turned up once. This sample is part of a study of OX40 agonist ivuxolimab in advanced cancers. Germline-derived CDR1 and CDR2 are SGHRS and YFSETQ. The CDR3 is 14 amino acids. Unmatched junction bases numbered 8, after V lost 4 bases and J lost 8 bases. Here immunoSEQ multiplex PCR was the method, and the copy in TCRdb shows in-frame clones only, minus some. Here the sample spans 100,000 to 130,000 clones, around 93% being singletons. The source of this sequence is an adult with an advanced solid tumor such as melanoma, head and neck, liver or kidney cancer. The chain recombines TRBV5-1 with TRBJ2-4; 8 nucleotides align to TRBD1. Here the sequenced sample was CD4+ or CD8+ T cells sorted from blood, taken in a trial of the OX40 agonist ivuxolimab. This CDR3 is CASSRSDREDIQYF. CDR3 in DNA: TGCGCCAGCAGCCGTTCGGACAGGGAGGACATTCAGTACTTC.